This passage covers 9 T cell receptor beta chains from one sample sequenced in a study of T-cell memory formation after mild COVID-19. Each CDR3 protein is one row after TCRdb ran MiXCR on the 5' RACE reads. The sample has approximately 180,000 distinct CDR3 sequences; 16% are singletons. The sample comprised PBMCs or a T cell subset sorted from them (not recorded which). The receptors shown here come from an adult woman who had mild COVID-19 (a few samples of this study predate the infection). Cell type and time point are not known.

At least ten counts were recorded for this clonotype. This chain links TRBV7-6 with TRBJ2-5; tentatively, D is TRBD1 (6 bases). The CDR3 runs to 13 residues. Trimming took off 5 bases at V and 4 bases at J, with 11 bases between the two ends. From germline, CDR1 is SGHVS and CDR2 FNYEAQ. CDR3 in DNA: TGTGCCAGCAGCCCAGGGGTTAGAGAGACCCAGTACTTC. Protein sequence: CASSPGVRETQYF.

This clonotype was detected ten times or more. The chain carries TRBV5-1 and TRBJ1-4, with a tentative D call TRBD1 (5 bases). V lost 4 bases and J 0 bases, leaving 10 bases between the germline ends. This CDR3 contains 15 residues. From germline, CDR1 is SGHRS and CDR2 YFSETQ. This chain's CDR3 is CASSRTGATNEKLFF. As DNA, the CDR3 is TGCGCCAGCAGCCGTACAGGAGCAACTAATGAAAAACTGTTTTTT.

This clonotype was seen only once. The chain joins TRBV3-1 to TRBJ2-3; D call uncertain. CDR3 length equals 16 residues. With 0 bases removed from V and 1 base from J, the gap between germline ends came to 11 bases. Germline V gene sequence: CDR1 LGHDT, CDR2 YNNKEL (reference sequence). The chain's CDR3 is CASSQDPSWGTDTQYF. CDR3 nucleotides: TGTGCCAGCAGCCAAGATCCCAGTTGGGGCACAGATACGCAGTATTTT.

In its sample, this clonotype was seen a few times. The chain couples TRBV4-2 to TRBJ2-7, with 8 bases matching TRBD2. The germline gives CDR1 LGHNA, CDR2 YNFKEQ. The CDR3 covers 15 residues. V was clipped by 1 base and J by 5 bases; unmatched bases: 7. The CDR3 loop reads CASSQAAGGRDEQYF. The CDR3 DNA is TGTGCCAGCAGCCAAGCCGCGGGAGGCAGGGACGAGCAGTACTTC.

This chain joins TRBV14 and TRBJ1-6; maybe TRBD1 (5 bases). The CDR3 length is 13 residues. V was shortened by 6 bases and J by 6 bases, with 9 bases between the two germline ends. In germline, CDR1 is SGHDN, CDR2 FVKESK. CDR3 protein: CASSWDLNSPLHF. The CDR3 DNA sequence: TGTGCCAGCAGTTGGGACCTTAATTCACCCCTCCACTTT.

V and J are TRBV4-3 and TRBJ2-7, with 13 bases aligning to TRBD2. After removal of 0 bases from V and 4 bases from J, the junction contained 3 bases not matched to a gene. The CDR3 length is 16 residues. CDR1 is LGHNA, CDR2 YSLEER, per germline. This CDR3 reads CASSQDLTSGRYEQYF. For the CDR3, the DNA is TGCGCCAGCAGCCAAGATCTGACTAGCGGGAGGTACGAGCAGTACTTC.

This clonotype occurred a few times. The rearrangement joins TRBV28 to TRBJ2-1, with 13 bases fitting TRBD2. Losses at the gene ends were 2 bases for V and 9 bases for J; bases not matched to a gene: 7. CDR1 and CDR2 (germline): MDHEN, SYDVKM. The CDR3 contains 16 residues. CDR3 region: CASSLHGTSGISEQFF. DNA of the CDR3: TGTGCCAGCAGTTTACACGGGACTAGCGGGATTAGTGAGCAGTTCTTC. The full variable domain, rest sourced from reference TRBV28 and TRBJ2-1, is DVKVTQSSRYLVKRTGEKVFLECVQDMDHENMFWYRQDPGLGLRLIYFSYDVKMKEKGDIPEGYSVSREKKERFSLILESASTNQTSMYLCASSLHGTSGISEQFFGPGTRLTVL.

This clonotype was recorded a few times. V is TRBV5-1 and J is TRBJ2-2; 8 bases map to TRBD1. This CDR3 contains 15 residues. Germline assignment: CDR1 SGHRS and CDR2 YFSETQ. Unmatched junction bases numbered 2, after V lost 2 bases and J lost 2 bases. CDR3 bases: TGCGCCAGCAGCTTCGGGACAGGCAACACCGGGGAGCTGTTTTTT. As protein: CASSFGTGNTGELFF.

The chain carries TRBV6-1 and TRBJ2-7, with TRBD2 as a possible D gene (5 bases). This CDR3 contains 11 residues. CDR1 is MNHNS and CDR2 is SASEGT in the germline V gene. V was clipped by 7 bases and J by 4 bases, with 8 bases between them. This chain's CDR3 is CASNGLYEQYF. In nucleotides, the CDR3 is TGTGCCAGCAATGGACTGTACGAGCAGTACTTC.